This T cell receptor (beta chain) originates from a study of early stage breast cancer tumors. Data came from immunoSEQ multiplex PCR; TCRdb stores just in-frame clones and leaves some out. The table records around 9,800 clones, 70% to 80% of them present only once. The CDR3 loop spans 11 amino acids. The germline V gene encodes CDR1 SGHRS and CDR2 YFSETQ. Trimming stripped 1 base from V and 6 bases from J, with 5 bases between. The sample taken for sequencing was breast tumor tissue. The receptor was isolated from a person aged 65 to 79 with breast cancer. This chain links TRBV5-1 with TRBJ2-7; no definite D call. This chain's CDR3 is CASSLSAEQYF. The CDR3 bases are TGCGCCAGCAGCTTGAGCGCCGAGCAGTACTTC.